The 17 T cell receptor beta chains below all came from one sample that was sequenced in a study of T cells in Graves' hyperthyroidism and ophthalmopathy. Amplification of TCR beta CDR3 regions used RNA as the template. The HTBI primer set drove a first-round RT-PCR of the TCR CDR3. MiXCR was run by TCRdb on the multiplex PCR reads, yielding one entry per CDR3 protein. The sample holds under 400,000 distinct CDR3 sequences, 13% seen once. Sequencing used blood. These receptors all come from a woman aged 18 to 35 with Graves' hyperthyroidism.

There are many counts of this clonotype. The DNA for the CDR3 is TGTGCCAGCAGTAAACCCCCCATAGCGGGAGGGTCGGATACGCAGTATTTT. This gives the protein CASSKPPIAGGSDTQYF. The chain employs TRBV6-1 and TRBJ2-3, with 11 bases matching TRBD2. The trim removed 5 bases at V and 6 bases at J, leaving 13 bases unmatched. The germline CDR1 and CDR2 sequences are MNHNS and SASEGT. The CDR3 spans 17 residues.

This clonotype was recorded at least ten times. The chain couples TRBV5-6 to TRBJ1-5; the D is unclear. Germline CDR1 SGHDT, CDR2 YYEEEE. The CDR3 spans 14 residues. V was clipped by 4 bases and J by 5 bases, with 13 bases between them. CDR3 region: CASSRAVSHQPQHF. CDR3 DNA: TGTGCCAGCAGCAGGGCCGTGAGCCATCAGCCCCAGCATTTT.

This chain uses TRBV20-1 with TRBJ2-1, with D unclear. From germline, CDR1 is DFQATT and CDR2 SNEGSKA (reference sequence). The CDR3 length is 14 residues. V was pared by 6 bases and J by 0 bases, with 12 bases between. The CDR3 protein is CSAIPLSSYNEQFF. The DNA for the CDR3 is TGCAGTGCCATACCCCTGAGCTCCTACAATGAGCAGTTCTTC.

The chain is built from TRBV7-2 and TRBJ1-2; 7 positions agree with TRBD1. J was trimmed by 7 bases and V by 4 bases; bases with no gene match: 9. This CDR3 is built from 14 residues. Germline V gene sequence: CDR1 SGHTA, CDR2 FQGNSA. This CDR3 is CASSSGGTPIGYTF. The CDR3 DNA sequence: TGTGCCAGCAGCTCAGGGGGGACCCCTATTGGCTACACCTTC.

Many counts were recorded for this clonotype. This chain joins TRBV7-2 and TRBJ1-2; D ambiguous. This CDR3 region has 12 residues. V was clipped by 2 bases and J by 6 bases, with 7 bases between them. CDR1 and CDR2 from the germline V gene are SGHTA and FQGNSA. CDR3 amino acids: CASSLWPDGYTF. The CDR3 region has the DNA TGTGCCAGCAGCTTATGGCCGGATGGCTACACCTTC.

This clonotype was recorded many times. J is TRBJ1-3 and V is TRBV7-2; D ambiguous. Germline V lookup: CDR1 SGHTA, CDR2 FQGNSA. CDR3 length: 11 amino acids. Trimming removed 3 bases at V and 8 bases at J, with 5 bases between. The CDR3 loop is CASSFGYTIYF. The CDR3 DNA is TGTGCCAGCAGCTTTGGGTACACCATATATTTT.

This clonotype was seen ten or more times. The rearrangement links TRBV7-8 to TRBJ2-6; no definite D call. Trimming pared 8 bases from V and 3 bases from J, leaving 8 bases between. Germline CDR1 and CDR2: SGHVS and FQNEAQ. This CDR3 contains 13 residues. The DNA for the CDR3 is TGTGCCAGCCAACCTGTTGGGGCCAACGTCCTGACTTTC. As protein: CASQPVGANVLTF.

V usage is TRBV6-5 and J usage is TRBJ2-1, with 10 positions matching TRBD2. Germline V CDR1 and CDR2: MNHEY, SVGAGI. V dropped 0 bases and J dropped 0; count of bases not matched to a gene: 8. This CDR3 comprises 19 residues. CDR3 sequence reads: CASSYSVGTSVSSYNEQFF. CDR3 nucleotide sequence: TGTGCCAGCAGTTACTCGGTCGGGACTAGCGTAAGCTCCTACAATGAGCAGTTCTTC.

This clonotype has ten or more counts. Here the CDR3 reads CASGLAGEDTQYF. CDR3 in DNA: TGTGCCAGCGGACTAGCGGGGGAAGATACGCAGTATTTT. The rearrangement links TRBV7-9 to TRBJ2-3; TRBD2 matches at 13 bases. Germline lookup yields CDR1 SEHNR and CDR2 FQNEAQ (reference sequence). CDR3 size: 13 residues. Trimming at V came to 8 bases and at J to 5 bases, leaving 1 base not matched to a gene.

Ten or more counts support this clonotype. CDR3 bases: TGTGCCAGCAGCGGCCAGCCCAATCCTAATCAGCCCCAGCATTTT. Translation: CASSGQPNPNQPQHF. The V and J genes are TRBV6-1 and TRBJ1-5, with no clear D. The CDR3 runs to 15 residues. Germline V lookup: CDR1 MNHNS, CDR2 SASEGT. Trimming left V 6 bases short and J 4 bases short, with 16 bases between.

The sample holds a few counts of this clonotype. The CDR3 loop reads CASSVGPYGTEAFF. The CDR3, as DNA: TGTGCCAGCAGCGTAGGGCCTTATGGGACTGAAGCTTTCTTT. The chain couples TRBV9 to TRBJ1-1; no definite D call. Per germline, CDR1 SGDLS and CDR2 YYNGEE. The CDR3 sequence is 14 residues long. Trimming pared 0 bases from V and 5 bases from J, leaving 11 bases between.

This clonotype was counted many times. This chain uses TRBV6-1 with TRBJ1-2; D gene unclear. The CDR3 has 13 residues. The germline gives CDR1 MNHNS, CDR2 SASEGT. Trimming shortened V by 7 bases and J by 4 bases, and 13 bases separated the two germline ends. The CDR3 loop reads CASTPASGYGYTF. The CDR3, as DNA: TGTGCCAGCACCCCAGCCAGCGGCTATGGCTACACCTTC.

This clonotype was detected many times. This rearrangement joins TRBV11-2 to TRBJ2-2; D is undetermined. The CDR3 is 12 amino acids. CDR1 is SGHAT, CDR2 FQNNGV, per germline. V dropped 2 bases and J dropped 6 bases, with 4 bases sitting between them. CDR3 sequence reads: CASSLIPGELFF. The CDR3 coding sequence is TGTGCCAGCAGCTTAATCCCCGGGGAGCTGTTTTTT.

This clonotype appeared a few times. The chain joins TRBV9 to TRBJ2-7; TRBD2 might be the D (5 bases). CDR1 is SGDLS, CDR2 YYNGEE, per germline. The CDR3 spans 13 residues. V lost 0 bases, J lost 4 bases, and 8 bases lay in between. This CDR3 is CASSVEGRYEQYF. The CDR3 DNA reads TGTGCCAGCAGCGTAGAAGGGAGATACGAGCAGTACTTC.

The sample holds a few counts of this clonotype. The V and J genes are TRBV6-1 and TRBJ2-1; unclear D gene. The germline gives CDR1 MNHNS, CDR2 SASEGT. The V and J ends lost 7 bases and 7 bases respectively, with 17 bases between them. The CDR3 extends over 14 amino acids. CDR3 sequence reads: CASKETPPLNEQFF. The DNA of the CDR3 is TGTGCCAGCAAGGAGACTCCACCATTAAATGAGCAGTTCTTC.

This clonotype has ten or more counts. In nucleotides, the CDR3 is TGTGCCAGCAGTCCCCCTTGGGGCTACGAGCAGTACTTC. Residues: CASSPPWGYEQYF. The chain carries TRBV7-2 and TRBJ2-7; D remains unclear. The V and J ends lost 6 bases and 3 bases respectively, with 12 bases between them. The CDR3 covers 13 residues. Germline V CDR1 and CDR2: SGHTA, FQGNSA.

About this clonotype itself: A much larger clone differs from this one at a single base, so this may be a read error. The chain combines TRBV7-3 with TRBJ1-2; no definite D call. V was cut by 5 bases and J by 2 bases, with 12 bases left in between. Germline lookup yields CDR1 SGHTA and CDR2 FQGTGA. The CDR3 contains 14 residues. CDR3 loop: CASSPTDENYGYTF. The CDR3 nucleotides are TGTGCCAGCAGCCCGACGGACGAGAACTATGGCTACACCTTC.